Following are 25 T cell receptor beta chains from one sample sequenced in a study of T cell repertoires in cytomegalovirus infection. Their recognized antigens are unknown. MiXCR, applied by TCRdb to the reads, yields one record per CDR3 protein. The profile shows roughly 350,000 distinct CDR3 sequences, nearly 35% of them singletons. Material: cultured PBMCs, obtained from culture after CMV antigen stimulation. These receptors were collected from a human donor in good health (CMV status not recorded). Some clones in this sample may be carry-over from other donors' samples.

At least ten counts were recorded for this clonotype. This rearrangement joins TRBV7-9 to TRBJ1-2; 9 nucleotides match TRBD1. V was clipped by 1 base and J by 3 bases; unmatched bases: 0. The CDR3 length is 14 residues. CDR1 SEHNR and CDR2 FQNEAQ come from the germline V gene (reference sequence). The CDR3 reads CASSLGQGDYGYTF. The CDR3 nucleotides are TGTGCCAGCAGCTTAGGACAGGGGGACTATGGCTACACCTTC.

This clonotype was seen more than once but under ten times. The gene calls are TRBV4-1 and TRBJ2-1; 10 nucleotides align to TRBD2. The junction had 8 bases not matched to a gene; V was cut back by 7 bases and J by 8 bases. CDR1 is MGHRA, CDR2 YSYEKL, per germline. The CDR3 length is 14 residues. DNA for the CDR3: TGCGCCAGCAAGGGGCTAGCGGGAGTGGATGAGCAGTTCTTC. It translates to CASKGLAGVDEQFF.

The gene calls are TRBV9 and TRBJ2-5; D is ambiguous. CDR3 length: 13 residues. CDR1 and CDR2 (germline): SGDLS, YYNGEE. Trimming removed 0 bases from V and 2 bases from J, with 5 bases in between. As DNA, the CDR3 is TGTGCCAGCAGCGTAGAGTCACAAGAGACCCAGTACTTC. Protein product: CASSVESQETQYF.

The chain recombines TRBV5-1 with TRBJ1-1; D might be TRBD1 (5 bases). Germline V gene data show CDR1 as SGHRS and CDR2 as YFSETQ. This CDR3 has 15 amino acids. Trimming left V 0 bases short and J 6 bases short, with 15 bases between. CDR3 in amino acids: CASSLGVAGSAEAFF. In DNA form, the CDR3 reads TGCGCCAGCAGCTTGGGTGTGGCAGGGAGCGCTGAAGCTTTCTTT.

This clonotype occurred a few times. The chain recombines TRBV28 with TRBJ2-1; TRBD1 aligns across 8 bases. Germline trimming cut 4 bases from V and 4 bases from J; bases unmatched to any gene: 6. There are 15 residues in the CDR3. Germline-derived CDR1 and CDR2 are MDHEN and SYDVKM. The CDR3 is CASSSQGARYNEQFF. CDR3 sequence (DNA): TGTGCCAGCAGTTCCCAGGGGGCGCGATACAATGAGCAGTTCTTC. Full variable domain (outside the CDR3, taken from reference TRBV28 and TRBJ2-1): DVKVTQSSRYLVKRTGEKVFLECVQDMDHENMFWYRQDPGLGLRLIYFSYDVKMKEKGDIPEGYSVSREKKERFSLILESASTNQTSMYLCASSSQGARYNEQFFGPGTRLTVL.

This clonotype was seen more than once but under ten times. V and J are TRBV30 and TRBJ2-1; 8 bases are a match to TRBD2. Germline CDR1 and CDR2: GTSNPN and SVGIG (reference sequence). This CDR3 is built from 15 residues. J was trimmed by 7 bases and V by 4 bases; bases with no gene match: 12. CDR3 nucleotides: TGTGCCTGGAAAGATAGCGGGACGCGCCTTAATGAGCAGTTCTTC. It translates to CAWKDSGTRLNEQFF. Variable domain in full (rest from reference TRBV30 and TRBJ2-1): SQTIHQWPATLVQPVGSPLSLECTVEGTSNPNLYWYRQAAGRGLQLLFYSVGIGQISSEVPQNLSASRPQDRQFILSSKKLLLSDSGFYLCAWKDSGTRLNEQFFGPGTRLTVL.

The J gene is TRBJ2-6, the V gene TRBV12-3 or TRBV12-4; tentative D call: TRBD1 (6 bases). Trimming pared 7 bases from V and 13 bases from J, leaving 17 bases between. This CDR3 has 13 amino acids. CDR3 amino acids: CASILDSFQVLTF. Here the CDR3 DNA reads TGTGCCAGCATTCTGGACAGTTTCCAAGTCCTGACTTTC.

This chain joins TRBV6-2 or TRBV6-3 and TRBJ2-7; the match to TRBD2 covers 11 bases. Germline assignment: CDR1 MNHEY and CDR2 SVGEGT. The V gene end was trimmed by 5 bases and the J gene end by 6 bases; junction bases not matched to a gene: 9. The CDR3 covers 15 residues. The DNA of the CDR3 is TGTGCCAGCAGTCCCGTAGCGGGAGGGCCTCTCGAGCAGTACTTC. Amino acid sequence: CASSPVAGGPLEQYF.

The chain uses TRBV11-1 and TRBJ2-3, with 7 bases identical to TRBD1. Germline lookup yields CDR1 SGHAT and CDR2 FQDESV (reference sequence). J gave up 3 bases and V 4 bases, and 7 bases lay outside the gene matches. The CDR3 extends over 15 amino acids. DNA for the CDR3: TGTGCCAGCAGCTCAGAAATGACAGGGACAGATACGCAGTATTTT. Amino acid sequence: CASSSEMTGTDTQYF.

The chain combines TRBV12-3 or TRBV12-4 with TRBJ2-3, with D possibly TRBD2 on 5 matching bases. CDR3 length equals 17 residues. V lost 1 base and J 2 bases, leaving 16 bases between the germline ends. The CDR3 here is CASSLEEGRRITDTQYF. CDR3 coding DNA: TGTGCCAGCAGTTTAGAAGAGGGCAGGCGGATCACAGATACGCAGTATTTT.

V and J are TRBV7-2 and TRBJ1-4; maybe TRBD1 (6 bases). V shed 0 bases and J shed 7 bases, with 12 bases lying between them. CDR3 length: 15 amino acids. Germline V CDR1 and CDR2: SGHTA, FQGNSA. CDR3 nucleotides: TGTGCCAGCAGCTTAGCGGATGGAGGGGGTGAAAAACTGTTTTTT. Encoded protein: CASSLADGGGEKLFF.

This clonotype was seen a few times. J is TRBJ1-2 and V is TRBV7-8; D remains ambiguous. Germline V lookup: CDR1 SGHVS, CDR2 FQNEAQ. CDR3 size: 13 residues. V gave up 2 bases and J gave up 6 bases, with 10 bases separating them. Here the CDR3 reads CASSLRRRDGYTF. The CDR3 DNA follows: TGTGCCAGCAGCTTACGCCGCCGGGATGGCTACACCTTC.

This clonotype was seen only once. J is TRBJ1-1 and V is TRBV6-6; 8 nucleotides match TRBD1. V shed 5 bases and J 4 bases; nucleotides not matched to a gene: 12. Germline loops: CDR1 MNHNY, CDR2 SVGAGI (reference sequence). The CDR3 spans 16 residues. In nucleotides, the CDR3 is TGTGCCAGCAGTGTGAGACAGGGGAGGGTCAGCACTGAAGCTTTCTTT. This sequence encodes CASSVRQGRVSTEAFF.

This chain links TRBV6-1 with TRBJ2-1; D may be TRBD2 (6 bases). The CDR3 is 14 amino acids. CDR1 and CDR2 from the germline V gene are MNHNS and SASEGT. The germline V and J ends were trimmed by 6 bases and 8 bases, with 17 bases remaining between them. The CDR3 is CASSRDWGVDEQFF. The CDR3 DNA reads TGTGCCAGCAGCCGGGACTGGGGGGTGGATGAGCAGTTCTTC.

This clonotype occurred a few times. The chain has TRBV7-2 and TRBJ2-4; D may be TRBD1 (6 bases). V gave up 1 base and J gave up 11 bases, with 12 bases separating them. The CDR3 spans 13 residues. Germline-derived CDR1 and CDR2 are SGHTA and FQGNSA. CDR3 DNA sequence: TGTGCCAGCAGCTTAGATGCGGCAGGGGTTCAGTACTTC. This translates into CASSLDAAGVQYF.

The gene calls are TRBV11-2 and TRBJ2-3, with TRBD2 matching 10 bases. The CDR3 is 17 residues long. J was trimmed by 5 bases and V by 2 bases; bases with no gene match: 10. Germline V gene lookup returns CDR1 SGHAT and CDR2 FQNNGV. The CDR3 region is CASSLIVASGSLDTQYF. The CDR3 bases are TGTGCCAGCAGCTTAATCGTTGCTAGCGGGAGTTTAGATACGCAGTATTTT.

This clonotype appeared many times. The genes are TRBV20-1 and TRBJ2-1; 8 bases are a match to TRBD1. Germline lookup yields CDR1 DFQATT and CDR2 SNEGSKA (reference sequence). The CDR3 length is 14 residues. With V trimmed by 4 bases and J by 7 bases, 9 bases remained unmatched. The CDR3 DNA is TGCAGTGCTACCGGGGACAGGTTAGGAAATGAGCAGTTCTTC. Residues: CSATGDRLGNEQFF.

The CDR3 is CASSQEWGQPYYGYTF. In DNA form, the CDR3 reads TGCGCCAGCAGCCAAGAATGGGGACAGCCATACTATGGCTACACCTTC. V and J are TRBV4-3 and TRBJ1-2; 7 bases align to TRBD1. V lost 0 bases to trimming and J lost 3 bases; unmatched junction nucleotides: 7. Germline V gene lookup returns CDR1 LGHNA and CDR2 YSLEER. The CDR3 spans 16 residues.

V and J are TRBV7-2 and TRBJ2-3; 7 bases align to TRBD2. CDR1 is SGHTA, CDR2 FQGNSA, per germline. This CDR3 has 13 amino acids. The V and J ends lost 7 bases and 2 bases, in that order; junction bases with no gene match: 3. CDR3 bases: TGTGCCAGCAAGCGGGGCTTCACAGATACGCAGTATTTT. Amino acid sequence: CASKRGFTDTQYF.

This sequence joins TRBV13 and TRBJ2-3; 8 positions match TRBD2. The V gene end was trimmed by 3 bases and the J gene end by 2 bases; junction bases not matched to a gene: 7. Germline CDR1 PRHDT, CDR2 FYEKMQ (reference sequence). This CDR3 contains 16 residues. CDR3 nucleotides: TGTGCCAGCAGCTTCCGAGCGGGAGTCCCCACAGATACGCAGTATTTT. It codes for CASSFRAGVPTDTQYF.

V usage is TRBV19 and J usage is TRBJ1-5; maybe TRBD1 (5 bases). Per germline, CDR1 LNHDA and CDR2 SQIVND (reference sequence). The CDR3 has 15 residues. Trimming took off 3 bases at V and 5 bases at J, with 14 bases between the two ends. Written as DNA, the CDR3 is TGTGCCAGTAGTATCCGGTTGGGGGTGCATCAGCCCCAGCATTTT. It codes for CASSIRLGVHQPQHF.

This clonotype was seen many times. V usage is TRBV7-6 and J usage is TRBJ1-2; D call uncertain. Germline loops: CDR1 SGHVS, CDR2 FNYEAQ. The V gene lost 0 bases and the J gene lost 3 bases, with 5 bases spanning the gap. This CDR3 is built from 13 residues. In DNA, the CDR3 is TGTGCCAGCAGCTTAGCCGGGGACTATGGCTACACCTTC. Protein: CASSLAGDYGYTF.

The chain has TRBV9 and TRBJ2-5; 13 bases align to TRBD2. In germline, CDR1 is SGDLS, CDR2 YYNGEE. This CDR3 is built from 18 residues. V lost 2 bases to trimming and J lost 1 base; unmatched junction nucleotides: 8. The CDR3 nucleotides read TGTGCCAGCAGCGTCGGGACTAGCGGGATGGGCGGCCAAGAGACCCAGTACTTC. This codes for CASSVGTSGMGGQETQYF. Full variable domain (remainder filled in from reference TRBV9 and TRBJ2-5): DSGVTQTPKHLITATGQRVTLRCSPRSGDLSVYWYQQSLDQGLQFLIQYYNGEERAKGNILERFSAQQFPDLHSELNLSSLELGDSALYFCASSVGTSGMGGQETQYFGPGTRLLVL.

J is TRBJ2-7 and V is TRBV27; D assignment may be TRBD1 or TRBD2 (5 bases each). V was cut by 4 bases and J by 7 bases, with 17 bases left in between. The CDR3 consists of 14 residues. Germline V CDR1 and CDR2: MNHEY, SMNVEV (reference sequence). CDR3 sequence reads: CASSSGTSGGEQYF. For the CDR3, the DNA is TGTGCCAGCAGTTCAGGGACCTCTGGCGGGGAGCAGTACTTC.

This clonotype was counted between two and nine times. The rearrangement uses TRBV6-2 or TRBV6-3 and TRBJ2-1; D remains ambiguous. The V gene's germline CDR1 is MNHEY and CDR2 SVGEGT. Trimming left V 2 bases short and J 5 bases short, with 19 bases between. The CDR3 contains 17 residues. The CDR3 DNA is TGTGCCAGCAGTTACCAAGCTAGGTCCCCGCTCGACAATGAGCAGTTCTTC. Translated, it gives CASSYQARSPLDNEQFF.